These 13 T cell receptor beta chains share one sample of origin, sequenced in a study of blood T cells in healthy people across ages. The authors ran a second PCR of about 6 to 11 cycles using a sample-barcoded 5' primer and a J-beta primer mix. MiXCR, applied by TCRdb to the 5' RACE reads, yields one record per CDR3 protein. The sample records hundreds of thousands of distinct CDR3 sequences, around 27% being singletons. The same data also contributed to another study, on T cells of mothers and their children.

Sequencing input: blood. These receptors came from a boy aged 2 to 10 in good health.

The chain recombines TRBV12-5 with TRBJ2-5; 7 positions agree with TRBD2. This CDR3 contains 14 residues. Germline V gene sequence: CDR1 LGHNT, CDR2 FRNRAP. V gave up 6 bases and J gave up 5 bases; unmatched junction bases: 9. For the CDR3, the DNA is TGTGCTAGTGGGCCAGCGGGGTTGGGGGAGACCCAGTACTTC. It specifies CASGPAGLGETQYF. The variable domain in full, completed from reference TRBV12-5 and TRBJ2-5, reads DARVTQTPRHKVTEMGQEVTMRCQPILGHNTVFWYRQTMMQGLELLAYFRNRAPLDDSGMPKDRFSAEMPDATLATLKIQPSEPRDSAVYFCASGPAGLGETQYFGPGTRLLVL.

The rearrangement joins TRBV9 to TRBJ2-1; the match to TRBD2 covers 8 bases. This CDR3 spans 17 amino acids. V shed 1 base and J 0 bases; nucleotides not matched to a gene: 6. The germline V gene has CDR1 SGDLS and CDR2 YYNGEE. The CDR3 DNA sequence: TGTGCCAGCAGCGTAAACCCAGCGGGGGCCTCCTACAATGAGCAGTTCTTC. Translated: CASSVNPAGASYNEQFF. Complete variable domain (other parts from reference TRBV9 and TRBJ2-1): DSGVTQTPKHLITATGQRVTLRCSPRSGDLSVYWYQQSLDQGLQFLIQYYNGEERAKGNILERFSAQQFPDLHSELNLSSLELGDSALYFCASSVNPAGASYNEQFFGPGTRLTVL.

This sequence joins TRBV6-2 or TRBV6-3 and TRBJ1-2; perhaps TRBD1 as D (6 bases). The CDR3 loop spans 13 amino acids. Deletions cut 6 bases from V and 4 bases from J, with 12 bases between. In germline, CDR1 is MNHEY, CDR2 SVGEGT. The CDR3 DNA is TGTGCCAGCAGCCGGGACATCGGCTATGGCTACACCTTC. It encodes CASSRDIGYGYTF.

This clonotype was observed a few times. The V and J genes are TRBV2 and TRBJ2-4; 9 nucleotides line up with TRBD2. The CDR3 runs 14 residues. The ends lost 8 bases at V and 9 bases at J; junction bases unmatched: 11. Germline V gene data show CDR1 as SNHLY and CDR2 as FYNNEI. This CDR3 is CASHLLREGGIQYF. CDR3 DNA sequence: TGTGCCAGCCACCTTTTGCGGGAGGGGGGCATTCAGTACTTC.

The chain has TRBV20-1 and TRBJ2-3, with D maybe TRBD2 (6 bases). Between the trimmed V and J ends, which lost 0 bases and 0 bases, there was a span of 13 bases. The CDR3 covers 16 residues. The germline gives CDR1 DFQATT, CDR2 SNEGSKA (reference sequence). The CDR3 protein is CSARDHFGTSTDTQYF. CDR3 in DNA: TGCAGTGCTAGAGACCATTTCGGGACTAGCACAGATACGCAGTATTTT.

The chain uses TRBV27 and TRBJ2-4, with D perhaps matching TRBD1 (6 bases). Germline V gene sequence: CDR1 MNHEY, CDR2 SMNVEV (reference sequence). Trimming pared 6 bases from V and 0 bases from J, leaving 15 bases between. This CDR3 is 16 amino acids long. The CDR3 spells CASSLAGGLAKNIQYF. CDR3 DNA sequence: TGTGCCAGCAGCCTAGCTGGGGGCCTAGCCAAAAACATTCAGTACTTC.

The rearrangement links TRBV7-9 to TRBJ1-2; a weak D match, TRBD1 (6 bases). Germline CDR1 is SEHNR and CDR2 is FQNEAQ (reference sequence). The length of the CDR3 is 17 residues. V lost 1 base and J 3 bases, leaving 18 bases between the germline ends. The CDR3 is CASSLGTPGHWDYGYTF. As DNA, the CDR3 is TGTGCCAGCAGCTTAGGCACCCCGGGACACTGGGACTATGGCTACACCTTC.

The chain links TRBV4-3 to TRBJ2-4, with TRBD1 matching 7 bases. The CDR3 totals 15 residues. The germline CDR1 and CDR2 sequences are LGHNA and YSLEER. The V segment lost 5 bases and the J segment 3 bases; nucleotides outside the gene matches: 7. For the CDR3, the DNA is TGCGCCAGCAGCAAGGGGACAGCGGTCAAAAACATTCAGTACTTC. Protein: CASSKGTAVKNIQYF.

There are a few counts of this clonotype. CDR3 sequence reads: CASSRAGSLGRYGYTF. Here the CDR3 DNA reads TGTGCCAGCAGCCGCGCGGGGTCCCTCGGTCGCTATGGCTACACCTTC. The V call is TRBV12-3 or TRBV12-4, the J call TRBJ1-2; no clear D. CDR3 length equals 16 residues. Trimming removed 6 bases at V and 4 bases at J, with 21 bases between.

The chain links TRBV11-2 to TRBJ2-7; TRBD2 agrees at 13 bases. With V trimmed by 4 bases and J by 4 bases, 7 bases remained unmatched. Germline V gene sequence: CDR1 SGHAT, CDR2 FQNNGV. The length of the CDR3 is 16 residues. CDR3 loop: CASSYTGTSGIYEQYF. CDR3 bases: TGTGCCAGCAGCTACACCGGGACTAGCGGGATTTACGAGCAGTACTTC.

There are a few counts of this clonotype. This rearrangement joins TRBV4-3 to TRBJ2-5; D is possibly TRBD2 (6 bases). The J call is in doubt because the DNA end fits TRBJ2-1 better. The germline CDR1 and CDR2 sequences are LGHNA and YSLEER. The CDR3 consists of 16 residues. CDR3 sequence reads: CASSHLASDLYNEQFF. CDR3 DNA sequence: TGCGCCAGCAGCCATTTAGCTAGCGACTTATACAATGAGCAGTTCTTC.

This clonotype was picked up a small number of times. The chain is built from TRBV6-1 and TRBJ2-3; 10 nucleotides agree with TRBD2. Unmatched junction bases numbered 20, after V lost 10 bases and J lost 7 bases. The CDR3 loop spans 17 amino acids. Germline CDR1 reads MNHNS; CDR2 reads SASEGT. The CDR3 sequence: CATTPPRTAGGRNTQYF. CDR3 sequence (DNA): TGTGCCACAACCCCCCCCAGGACAGCGGGAGGGCGGAATACGCAGTATTTT.

The chain couples TRBV20-1 to TRBJ2-3; 7 bases are a match to TRBD2. The CDR3 has 14 residues. The germline gives CDR1 DFQATT, CDR2 SNEGSKA (reference sequence). J gave up 2 bases and V 3 bases, and 5 bases lay outside the gene matches. The CDR3 loop is CSASRAGVTDTQYF. The CDR3 DNA is TGCAGTGCTAGTCGGGCGGGAGTCACAGATACGCAGTATTTT.